This T cell receptor (beta chain) originates from a study of blood T cells in healthy people across ages. The CDR3 has 16 amino acids. The germline V gene has CDR1 DFQATT and CDR2 SNEGSKA (reference sequence). Using a J-beta primer mix together with a sample-barcoded 5' primer, a second PCR was run for roughly 6 to 12 cycles. TCRdb reanalysed the 5' RACE reads using MiXCR and keeps one entry per CDR3 protein. The data hold under 2,000,000 distinct CDR3 sequences, with 40% to 55% observed a single time. Sequenced: blood. V gene TRBV20-1 combines with J gene TRBJ2-5; D remains unclear. The DNA end is more similar to TRBJ2-7, so the J call may be wrong. The sequence derives from a middle-aged woman in good health. The CDR3 DNA follows: TGCAGTGCTAGACCCCCCGATGGGCTCTTGGCCTACGAGCAGTACTTC. Protein sequence: CSARPPDGLLAYEQYF.